These T cell receptor beta chains were read from a single sample in a study of neurological immune-mediated disorders. In TCRdb, the 5' RACE reads were re-called with MiXCR into one record per CDR3 protein. Among tens of thousands of distinct CDR3 sequences listed, 12% to 15% were seen once. Sequencing used PBMCs. These receptors all come from a woman aged 45-60 years in good health. The CDR3 runs from the conserved cysteine through the conserved F or W. D genes are given only for firm matches. Size is stated for part of the rows, as once, few or many counts, or as a class when the clone is expanded.

v_gene,j_gene,d_gene,abundance,CDR3nt,CDR3aa
TRBV30,TRBJ1-2,TRBD1,.,TGTGCCTGGAGCGTAGACCCGCTATATCAGTTGACAGGGGAGGATGACTATGGCTACACCTTC,CAWSVDPLYQLTGEDDYGYTF
TRBV28,TRBJ2-7,TRBD1,many,TGTGCCAGCAGCTTTCGGCGATTGAACCGGGACAGGGGGATCCACGAGCAGTACTTC,CASSFRRLNRDRGIHEQYF
TRBV5-1,TRBJ2-7,TRBD2,many,TGCGCCAGCAGATCTAGCGGAGACTCCTACGAGCAGTACTTC,CASRSSGDSYEQYF
TRBV6-5,TRBJ2-1,TRBD1,few,TGTGCCAGCAGTTACCAATCCAGGGGGCGGGGCAATGAGCAGTTCTTC,CASSYQSRGRGNEQFF
TRBV6-5,TRBJ2-1,TRBD2,many,TGTGCCAGCAGTTACTCCCCGGCTAGCGGGATCTACAATGAGCAGTTCTTC,CASSYSPASGIYNEQFF
TRBV5-5,TRBJ2-5,.,many,TGTGCCAGCAGCTTGGAGGTCCAGACCCAGTACTTC,CASSLEVQTQYF
TRBV6-1,TRBJ2-1,TRBD2,few,TGTGCCAGCCTTGGTCGTAGCGGGAGGTACTCCTACAATGAGCAGTTCTTC,CASLGRSGRYSYNEQFF
TRBV6-5,TRBJ2-2,.,few,TGTGCCAGCAGCCCGGGTCGGCGTCGGGGGGCGCCCGGGGAGCTGTTTTTT,CASSPGRRRGAPGELFF
TRBV7-8,TRBJ2-1,.,many,TGTGCCAGCAGCTTAGGGTTTTACGGGAGCGGGTTGAGCAATGAGCAGTTCTTC,CASSLGFYGSGLSNEQFF
TRBV2,TRBJ2-2,.,many,TGTGCCAGCAGTGTCCAGGCGCACACCGGGGAGCTGTTTTTT,CASSVQAHTGELFF
TRBV7-3,TRBJ2-2,.,many,TGTGCCAGCAGTCGGGGGTGGAACACCGGGGAGCTGTTTTTT,CASSRGWNTGELFF
TRBV6-2/TRBV6-3,TRBJ1-5,.,.,TGTGTCAGCACCACCGGACAGTGGGATGGGCCCCAGCATTTT,CVSTTGQWDGPQHF
TRBV7-2,TRBJ1-5,.,many,TGTGCCAGCAGCCCGAGCGGGGAGGTTCAGCCCCAGCATTTT,CASSPSGEVQPQHF
TRBV28,TRBJ2-1,.,many,TGTGCCAGCAGTTTATTGGCTAGCGTGAACTACAATGAGCAGTTCTTC,CASSLLASVNYNEQFF
TRBV5-6,TRBJ2-1,.,many,TGTGCCAGCAGCTCAGCGGGTTTTAGCTCCTACAATGAGCAGTTCTTC,CASSSAGFSSYNEQFF
TRBV7-3,TRBJ2-1,TRBD2,many,TGTGCCAGCAGCTTAATCTCCACTAGCGGGAATGAGCAGTTCTTC,CASSLISTSGNEQFF
TRBV20-1,TRBJ1-4,TRBD1,many,TGCAGTGCTAGAGGGGGACAGAGAAATGAAAAACTGTTTTTT,CSARGGQRNEKLFF
TRBV5-1,TRBJ1-1,.,many,TGCGCCAGCAGCCCACAGGTCCTGAACACTGAAGCTTTCTTT,CASSPQVLNTEAFF
TRBV7-2,TRBJ1-4,.,few,TGTGCCAGCAGCCCCGGGAGGACTAATGAAAAACTGTTTTTT,CASSPGRTNEKLFF
TRBV5-1,TRBJ2-1,.,few,TGCGCCAGCAGCTTGGGTCTTACCGGGGAAGGGCAGTTCTTC,CASSLGLTGEGQFF
TRBV14,TRBJ2-1,.,.,TGTGCCAGCAACGAGGGGGTCCCCTACAATGAGCAGTTCTTC,CASNEGVPYNEQFF
TRBV28,TRBJ1-2,.,many,TGTGCCAGCAGTTTAGGGAAGCAGCTTAACTATGGCTACACCTTC,CASSLGKQLNYGYTF
TRBV20-1,TRBJ2-1,TRBD2,many,TGCAGTGCCCCACCGGTAGCGGGAAGTCGGGAGCAGTTCTTC,CSAPPVAGSREQFF
TRBV6-2/TRBV6-3,TRBJ2-5,.,many,TGTGCCAGCAGTTACTGGAAAGGGCCGGAGACCCAGTACTTC,CASSYWKGPETQYF
TRBV28,TRBJ2-1,.,many,TGTGCCAGCACCGTTGCCCAGTACAATGAGCAGTTCTTC,CASTVAQYNEQFF
TRBV7-9,TRBJ2-3,.,.,TGTGCCAGCAGCGCCGTACTTACCACAGATACGCAGTATTTT,CASSAVLTTDTQYF
TRBV14,TRBJ1-4,.,.,TGTGCCAGCAGCCAATCTTGGGCAGGGTTCGAAAAACTGTTTTTT,CASSQSWAGFEKLFF
TRBV29-1,TRBJ1-1,.,many,TGCAGCGTTCAACGGAGTTCGGGCACTGAAGCTTTCTTT,CSVQRSSGTEAFF
TRBV7-9,TRBJ1-2,.,many,TGTGCCAGCAGCTTAGCGTCCGGTGGCTACACCTTC,CASSLASGGYTF
TRBV20-1,TRBJ1-2,.,.,TGCAGTGCTAGAGATAGATCAGGGCCCCAGACTCAAGAATATGGCTACACCTTC,CSARDRSGPQTQEYGYTF
TRBV5-1,TRBJ2-7,TRBD2,many,TGCGCCAGCAGCCCAACCGTACAGACTAGCGGGAGATACGAGCAGTACTTC,CASSPTVQTSGRYEQYF
TRBV10-3,TRBJ2-1,TRBD1,many,TGTGCCATCAAGGGACAGGGTCAGGATGAGCAGTTCTTC,CAIKGQGQDEQFF
TRBV4-1,TRBJ2-3,.,many,TGCGCCAGCAGCCCCCAGGACACATTAGAAGATACGCAGTATTTT,CASSPQDTLEDTQYF